Presented here are 5 T cell receptor beta chains from one specimen sequenced in a study of T cell changes during pregnancy in multiple sclerosis. Generated by immunoSEQ multiplex PCR, the TCRdb table keeps only in-frame clones and is missing some. The sample contains tens of thousands of clones, 94% of which appear only once. Sequencing was performed on CD4+ T cells from peripheral blood mononuclear cells, taken in the second trimester of pregnancy. All receptors derive from a female donor with multiple sclerosis, enrolled in a pregnancy study.

The chain is built from TRBV5-4 and TRBJ1-1; D is perhaps TRBD1 (6 bases). The CDR3 totals 15 residues. Trimming left V 2 bases short and J 4 bases short, with 15 bases between. Germline V gene lookup returns CDR1 SGHNT and CDR2 YYREEE (reference sequence). The CDR3, as DNA: TGTGCCAGCAGCTTAAGTGCAGGGGTACCCACTGAAGCTTTCTTT. This gives the protein CASSLSAGVPTEAFF. Supplemented by reference TRBV5-4 and TRBJ1-1, the full variable domain reads ETGVTQSPTHLIKTRGQQVTLRCSSQSGHNTVSWYQQALGQGPQFIFQYYREEENGRGNFPPRFSGLQFPNYSSELNVNALELDDSALYLCASSLSAGVPTEAFFGQGTRLTVV.

The genes are TRBV11-3 and TRBJ2-1, with TRBD2 as a possible D gene (7 bases). This CDR3 is 15 amino acids long. The germline V gene has CDR1 SGHNT and CDR2 YENEEA. V lost 4 bases, J lost 5 bases, and 15 bases lay in between. The CDR3 spells CASSWGGAPNNEQFF. In nucleotides, the CDR3 is TGTGCCAGCAGCTGGGGGGGGGCCCCTAACAATGAGCAGTTCTTC.

The V call is TRBV6-6, the J call TRBJ2-2; tentatively, D is TRBD1 (6 bases). CDR3 length: 14 residues. V was pared by 6 bases and J by 7 bases, with 15 bases between. The germline gives CDR1 MNHNY, CDR2 SVGAGI (reference sequence). CDR3 DNA sequence: TGTGCCAGCAGCCCACTTGAGGGGGTCGGGGAGCTGTTTTTT. Translation gives CASSPLEGVGELFF.

This clone was observed a single time. Here the CDR3 reads CASSPQGNTEAFF. The CDR3 nucleotides read TGTGCCAGCAGCCCGCAGGGGAACACTGAAGCTTTCTTT. The chain has TRBV7-9 and TRBJ1-1; D might be TRBD1 (5 bases). Trimming took 5 bases from V and 1 from J, leaving 8 bases between them. The CDR3 consists of 13 residues. CDR1 and CDR2 (germline): SEHNR, FQNEAQ (reference sequence).

On this clone: At one of its ends the junction is not consistent with the germline gene, which may arise from a read error. In the same sample, other DNA sequences code for this CDR3. The chain joins TRBV6-5 to TRBJ2-7; D is unclear. Per germline, CDR1 MNHEY and CDR2 SVGAGI. The CDR3 consists of 13 residues. CDR3 residues: CASRQSSHYEQYF. DNA for the CDR3: TGCGCCAGCAGGCAAAGCTCTCACTACGAGCAGTACTTC.